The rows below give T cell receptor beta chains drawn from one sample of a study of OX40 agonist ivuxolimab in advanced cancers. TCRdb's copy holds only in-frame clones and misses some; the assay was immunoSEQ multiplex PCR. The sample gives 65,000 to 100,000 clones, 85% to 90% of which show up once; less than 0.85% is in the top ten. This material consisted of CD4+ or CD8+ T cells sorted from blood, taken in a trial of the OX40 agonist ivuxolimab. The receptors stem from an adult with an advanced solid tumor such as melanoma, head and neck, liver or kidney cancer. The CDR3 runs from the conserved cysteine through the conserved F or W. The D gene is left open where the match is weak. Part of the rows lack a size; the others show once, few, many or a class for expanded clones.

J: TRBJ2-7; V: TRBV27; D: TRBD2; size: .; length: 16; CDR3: CASSLYGVGTSYEQYF; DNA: TGTGCCAGCAGTTTATACGGAGTCGGGACTAGCTACGAGCAGTACTTC
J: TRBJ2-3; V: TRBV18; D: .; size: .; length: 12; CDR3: CASSPKADTQYF; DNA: TGTGCCAGCTCACCAAAGGCAGATACGCAGTATTTT
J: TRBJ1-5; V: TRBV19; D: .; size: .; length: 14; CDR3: CASSISREGQPQHF; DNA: TGTGCCAGTAGTATTTCCAGGGAGGGTCAGCCCCAGCATTTT
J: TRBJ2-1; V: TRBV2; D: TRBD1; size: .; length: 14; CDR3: CASRQGSSYNEQFF; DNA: TGTGCCAGCAGACAGGGGAGCTCCTACAATGAGCAGTTCTTC
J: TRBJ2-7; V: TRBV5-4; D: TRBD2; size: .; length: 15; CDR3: CASSLAVGGPREQYF; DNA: TGTGCCAGCAGCTTGGCCGTGGGAGGGCCGCGCGAGCAGTACTTC
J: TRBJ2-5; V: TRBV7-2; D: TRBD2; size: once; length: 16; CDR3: CASSPVGGGPGETQYF; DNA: TGTGCCAGCAGCCCGGTCGGGGGAGGGCCAGGGGAGACCCAGTACTTC
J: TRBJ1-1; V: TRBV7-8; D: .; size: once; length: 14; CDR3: CASSLGDTHTEAFF; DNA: TGTGCCAGCAGCTTAGGGGACACACACACTGAAGCTTTCTTT
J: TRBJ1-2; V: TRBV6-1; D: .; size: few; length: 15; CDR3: CASSDMVPWNYGYTF; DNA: TGTGCCAGCAGTGACATGGTCCCCTGGAACTATGGCTACACCTTC
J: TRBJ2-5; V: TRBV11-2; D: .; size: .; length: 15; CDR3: CASSLSRTLQETQYF; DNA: TGTGCCAGCAGCCTTTCTAGGACACTGCAAGAGACCCAGTACTTC
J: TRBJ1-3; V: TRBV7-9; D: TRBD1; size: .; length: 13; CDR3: CASSWTGVDTIYF; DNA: TGTGCCAGCAGCTGGACAGGGGTGGACACCATATATTTT
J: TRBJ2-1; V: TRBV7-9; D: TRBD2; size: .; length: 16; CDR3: CASSHGTSGSWDEQFF; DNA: TGTGCCAGCAGCCACGGGACTAGCGGGAGTTGGGATGAGCAGTTCTTC
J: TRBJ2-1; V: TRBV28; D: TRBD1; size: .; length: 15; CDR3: CASSTAGGVYNEQFF; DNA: TGTGCCAGCAGCACCGCAGGGGGCGTCTACAATGAGCAGTTCTTC
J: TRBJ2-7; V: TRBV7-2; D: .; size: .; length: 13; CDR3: CASSLVSNYEQYF; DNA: TGTGCCAGCAGCTTAGTTTCCAACTACGAGCAGTACTTC
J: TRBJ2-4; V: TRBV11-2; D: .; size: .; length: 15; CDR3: CASRNWGTLKNIQYF; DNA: TGTGCCAGCAGGAATTGGGGCACTTTGAAAAACATTCAGTACTTC
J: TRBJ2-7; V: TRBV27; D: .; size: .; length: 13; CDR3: CASSLGLLHEQYF; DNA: TGTGCCAGCAGCCTAGGACTACTCCACGAGCAGTACTTC
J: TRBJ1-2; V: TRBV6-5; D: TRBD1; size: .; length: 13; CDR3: CASSRRGSNGYTF; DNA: TGTGCCAGCAGCCGCAGGGGGTCGAATGGCTACACCTTC
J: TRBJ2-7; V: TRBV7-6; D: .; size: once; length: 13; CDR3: CASSGSTRGEQYF; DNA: TGTGCCAGCAGCGGATCGACCAGAGGCGAGCAGTACTTC
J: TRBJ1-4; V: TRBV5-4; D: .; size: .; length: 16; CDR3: CASSAYTSNGDEELFF; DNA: TGTGCCAGCAGCGCCTACACGAGTAACGGGGATGAAGAACTGTTTTTT
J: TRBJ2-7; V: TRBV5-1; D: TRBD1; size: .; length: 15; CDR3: CASSLNTGGRYEQYF; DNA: TGCGCCAGCAGCTTGAATACAGGGGGCCGGTACGAGCAGTACTTC
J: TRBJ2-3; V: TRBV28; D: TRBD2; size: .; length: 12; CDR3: CASASGKDTQYF; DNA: TGTGCCAGCGCTAGCGGTAAAGATACGCAGTATTTT
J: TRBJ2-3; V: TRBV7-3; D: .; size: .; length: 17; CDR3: CASSSFPLEYSTDTQYF; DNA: TGTGCCAGCAGCTCTTTCCCCTTAGAATATAGCACAGATACGCAGTATTTT
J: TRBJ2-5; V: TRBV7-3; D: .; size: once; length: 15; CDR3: CASSLKAGSVETQYF; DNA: TGTGCCAGCAGCTTAAAGGCGGGGAGTGTAGAGACCCAGTACTTC
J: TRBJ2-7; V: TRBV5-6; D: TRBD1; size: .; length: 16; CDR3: CASARVVGTGRDEQYF; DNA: TGTGCCAGCGCCCGGGTTGTGGGGACAGGTAGGGACGAGCAGTACTTC
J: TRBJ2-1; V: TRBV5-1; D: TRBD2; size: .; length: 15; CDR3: CASSLASGAGNEQFF; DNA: TGCGCCAGCAGCTTGGCTAGCGGGGCGGGCAATGAGCAGTTCTTC
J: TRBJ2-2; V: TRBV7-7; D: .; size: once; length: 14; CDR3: CASSLSTNTGELFF; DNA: TGTGCTAGCAGCTTAAGCACGAACACCGGGGAGCTGTTTTTT
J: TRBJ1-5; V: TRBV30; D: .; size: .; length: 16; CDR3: CAWSGGGSTSNQPQHF; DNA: TGTGCCTGGAGTGGTGGTGGGAGTACCAGCAATCAGCCCCAGCATTTT
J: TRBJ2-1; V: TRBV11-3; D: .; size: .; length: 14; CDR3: CASSLERTRNEQFF; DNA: TGTGCCAGCAGCTTAGAGAGGACCAGGAATGAGCAGTTCTTC
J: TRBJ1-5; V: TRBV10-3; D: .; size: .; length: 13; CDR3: CAIRGQTNQPQHF; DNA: TGTGCCATCAGAGGACAGACTAATCAGCCCCAGCATTTT
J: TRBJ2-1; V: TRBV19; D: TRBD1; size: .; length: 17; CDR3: CASSIRQGFSSYNEQFF; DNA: TGTGCCAGTAGTATTCGACAGGGCTTTAGCTCCTACAATGAGCAGTTCTTC
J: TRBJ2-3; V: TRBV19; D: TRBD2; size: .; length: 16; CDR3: CASRPPLAGDTDTQYF; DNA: TGTGCCAGTAGACCCCCACTAGCGGGAGATACAGATACGCAGTATTTT
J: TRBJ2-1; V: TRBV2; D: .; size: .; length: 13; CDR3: CASSVLAYNEQFF; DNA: TGTGCCAGCAGTGTACTAGCCTACAATGAGCAGTTCTTC
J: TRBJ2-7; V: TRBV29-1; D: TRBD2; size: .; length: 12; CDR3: CSVYTGTSVQYF; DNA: TGCAGCGTTTACACCGGGACTAGCGTTCAGTACTTC
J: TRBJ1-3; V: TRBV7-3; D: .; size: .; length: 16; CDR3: CASSEGRHPGGNTIYF; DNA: TGTGCCAGCAGCGAGGGGCGGCACCCCGGTGGAAACACCATATATTTT
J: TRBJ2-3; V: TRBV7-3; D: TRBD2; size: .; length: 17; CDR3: CASSLRLAGMGTDTQYF; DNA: TGTGCCAGCAGCTTAAGACTAGCGGGGATGGGCACAGATACGCAGTATTTT
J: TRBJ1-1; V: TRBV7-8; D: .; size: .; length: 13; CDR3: CASSLPLGTEAFF; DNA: TGTGCCAGCAGCTTACCCTTGGGCACTGAAGCTTTCTTT
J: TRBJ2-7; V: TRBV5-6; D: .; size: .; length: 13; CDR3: CASSLGRGSEQYF; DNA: TGTGCCAGCAGCTTGGGGAGAGGGAGCGAGCAGTACTTC
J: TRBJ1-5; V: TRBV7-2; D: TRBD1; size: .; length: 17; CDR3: CASSLRGGAGGNQSQHF; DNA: TGTGCCAGCAGCTTACGAGGGGGCGCCGGTGGCAATCAGTCCCAGCATTTT
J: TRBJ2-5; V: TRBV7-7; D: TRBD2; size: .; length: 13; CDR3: CASSSSGSETQYF; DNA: TGTGCTAGCAGCTCTAGCGGGAGCGAGACCCAGTACTTC
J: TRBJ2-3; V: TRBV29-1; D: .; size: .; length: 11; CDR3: CSVKETDTQYF; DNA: TGCAGCGTAAAGGAGACAGATACGCAGTATTTT
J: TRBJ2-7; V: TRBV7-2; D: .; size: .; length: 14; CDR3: CASSLRSASYEQYF; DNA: TGTGCCAGCAGCTTAAGGAGCGCCTCCTACGAGCAGTACTTC
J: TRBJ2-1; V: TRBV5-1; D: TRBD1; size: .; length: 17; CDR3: CASSSMAGTGSYNEQFF; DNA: TGCGCCAGCAGCTCCATGGCCGGGACAGGCTCCTACAATGAGCAGTTCTTC
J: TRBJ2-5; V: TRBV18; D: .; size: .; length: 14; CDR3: CASSARTDGGTQYF; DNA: TGTGCCAGCTCAGCACGGACGGACGGGGGGACCCAGTACTTC
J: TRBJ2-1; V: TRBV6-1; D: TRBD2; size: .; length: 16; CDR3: CASRESGTSSYNEQFF; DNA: TGTGCCAGCAGGGAAAGCGGGACTAGCTCCTACAATGAGCAGTTCTTC
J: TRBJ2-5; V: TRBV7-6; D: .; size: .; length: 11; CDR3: CASSSQETQYF; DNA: TGTGCCAGCAGCTCCCAAGAGACCCAGTACTTC
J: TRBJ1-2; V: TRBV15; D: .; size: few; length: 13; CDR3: CATSRGGESGYTF; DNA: TGTGCCACCAGCAGGGGGGGCGAATCTGGCTACACCTTC
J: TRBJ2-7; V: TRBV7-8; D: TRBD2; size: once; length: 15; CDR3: CASSLEGGSRDEQYF; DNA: TGTGCCAGCAGCTTAGAGGGCGGGAGTAGGGATGAGCAGTACTTC
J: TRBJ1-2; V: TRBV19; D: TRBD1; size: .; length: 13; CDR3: CASSDRLDYGYTF; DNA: TGTGCCAGTTCGGACAGGCTTGACTATGGCTACACCTTC
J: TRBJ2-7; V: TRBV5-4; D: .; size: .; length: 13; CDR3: CASSEQGTYEQYF; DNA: TGTGCCAGCAGCGAACAGGGTACCTACGAGCAGTACTTC
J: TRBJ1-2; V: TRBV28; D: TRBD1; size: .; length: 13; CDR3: CASRTGGIDGYTF; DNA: TGTGCCAGCAGGACAGGGGGCATTGATGGCTACACCTTC
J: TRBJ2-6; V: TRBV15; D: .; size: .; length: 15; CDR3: CATSRAPPRANVLTF; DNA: TGTGCCACCAGCAGAGCCCCGCCCCGGGCCAACGTCCTGACTTTC
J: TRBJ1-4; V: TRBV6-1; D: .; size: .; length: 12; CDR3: CARGAGSTKLFF; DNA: TGTGCCAGGGGGGCAGGCTCGACAAAACTGTTTTTT
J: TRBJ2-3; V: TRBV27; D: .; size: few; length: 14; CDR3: CATTVTAGSDTQYF; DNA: TGTGCCACGACGGTGACGGCGGGATCGGATACGCAGTATTTT
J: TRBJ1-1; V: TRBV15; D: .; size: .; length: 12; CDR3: CATSREITEAFF; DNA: TGTGCCACCAGCAGAGAGATCACTGAAGCTTTCTTT
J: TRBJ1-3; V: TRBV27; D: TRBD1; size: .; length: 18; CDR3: CASSKDRARGFSGNTIYF; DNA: TGTGCCAGCAGTAAAGACAGGGCCAGGGGTTTCTCTGGAAACACCATATATTTT
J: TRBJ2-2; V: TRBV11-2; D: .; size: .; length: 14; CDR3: CASVGTLNTGELFF; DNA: TGTGCCAGCGTCGGGACTTTGAACACCGGGGAGCTGTTTTTT
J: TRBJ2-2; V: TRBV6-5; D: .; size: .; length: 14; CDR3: CASSYSGTALELFF; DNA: TGTGCCAGCAGTTACTCGGGGACCGCCCTGGAGCTGTTTTTT
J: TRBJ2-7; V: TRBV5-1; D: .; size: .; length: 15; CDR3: CASRPQVGVSYEQYF; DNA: TGCGCCAGCAGACCACAGGTTGGGGTTTCCTACGAGCAGTACTTC